The 7 T cell receptor beta chains given below trace back to one sample, sequenced in a study of Ad26.COV2.S vaccination and SARS-CoV-2 variants. Sample treatment: around 19 received Ad26.COV2.S at low or high dose, single or two shots; 5 received placebo; per-sample allocation not given. Sampling was done on day 63 after the first vaccine or placebo injection. This table comes from immunoSEQ multiplex PCR, and its TCRdb copy is limited to in-frame clones, with some not included. The sample records 380,000 or so clones, 83% being singletons. The sequencing here drew on peripheral blood, taken in a trial of Ad26.COV2.S vaccine versus placebo. The origin of the receptors is a person aged 18-65 years who received the Ad26.COV2.S COVID-19 vaccine or a placebo.

The rearrangement links TRBV2 to TRBJ2-7, with 10 bases matching TRBD2. The CDR3 length is 15 residues. V lost 6 bases, J lost 6 bases, and 11 bases stayed unmatched. In germline, CDR1 is SNHLY, CDR2 FYNNEI. CDR3 coding DNA: TGTGCCAGCAGCGACCGTACTAGCGGGATAGGCGAGCAGTACTTC. It is translated as CASSDRTSGIGEQYF.

The chain links TRBV5-1 to TRBJ2-5; 14 bases agree with TRBD2. From germline, CDR1 is SGHRS and CDR2 YFSETQ. The CDR3 runs to 17 residues. V was clipped by 4 bases and J by 5 bases; unmatched bases: 10. CDR3: CASSHGTSGSYGETQYF. The CDR3 DNA reads as TGCGCCAGCAGCCACGGGACTAGCGGGAGTTATGGGGAGACCCAGTACTTC. The variable domain in full, completed from reference TRBV5-1 and TRBJ2-5, reads KAGVTQTPRYLIKTRGQQVTLSCSPISGHRSVSWYQQTPGQGLQFLFEYFSETQRNKGNFPGRFSGRQFSNSRSEMNVSTLELGDSALYLCASSHGTSGSYGETQYFGPGTRLLVL.

The gene calls are TRBV28 and TRBJ1-1; D may be TRBD1 (6 bases). Germline loops: CDR1 MDHEN, CDR2 SYDVKM. Trimming pared 7 bases from V and 8 bases from J, leaving 26 bases between. The CDR3 loop spans 16 amino acids. CDR3 sequence (DNA): TGTGCCAGCATAAGGGGGGTGGGACAAATGAAAACCGAAGCTTTCTTT. Translated, it gives CASIRGVGQMKTEAFF.

V is TRBV2 and J is TRBJ2-2; 10 bases map to TRBD2. The CDR3 loop spans 12 amino acids. In germline, CDR1 is SNHLY, CDR2 FYNNEI. The ends lost 10 bases at V and 8 bases at J; junction bases unmatched: 4. The CDR3 protein is CATSGGWGELFF. The CDR3 coding sequence is TGTGCCACTAGCGGGGGTTGGGGGGAGCTGTTTTTT.

Only one count was recorded for this clone. The genes are TRBV19 and TRBJ1-1; D remains unclear. CDR3 length: 12 residues. The germline V gene has CDR1 LNHDA and CDR2 SQIVND (reference sequence). V was pared by 1 base and J by 13 bases, with 13 bases between. This CDR3 reads CASSIGGEPGFF. CDR3 DNA sequence: TGTGCCAGTAGTATAGGCGGGGAGCCGGGTTTCTTT.

On this clone: Within the sample, other DNA sequences also encode this same CDR3. The rearrangement uses TRBV6-5 and TRBJ2-7, with unresolved D. The CDR3 length is 11 residues. The germline V and J ends were trimmed by 6 bases and 3 bases, with 6 bases remaining between them. Per germline, CDR1 MNHEY and CDR2 SVGAGI. DNA of the CDR3: TGTGCCAGCAGGGTAGGCTACGAGCAGTACTTC. Translation gives CASRVGYEQYF.

The genes are TRBV11-2 and TRBJ1-6; TRBD1 agrees at 7 bases. Germline V gene sequence: CDR1 SGHAT, CDR2 FQNNGV. Trimming removed 6 bases from V and 0 bases from J; junction bases left unmatched: 5. The CDR3 loop spans 16 amino acids. CDR3 sequence: CASRPGGSSYNSPLHF. The DNA of the CDR3 is TGTGCCAGCAGGCCAGGGGGGAGCTCCTATAATTCACCCCTCCACTTT.